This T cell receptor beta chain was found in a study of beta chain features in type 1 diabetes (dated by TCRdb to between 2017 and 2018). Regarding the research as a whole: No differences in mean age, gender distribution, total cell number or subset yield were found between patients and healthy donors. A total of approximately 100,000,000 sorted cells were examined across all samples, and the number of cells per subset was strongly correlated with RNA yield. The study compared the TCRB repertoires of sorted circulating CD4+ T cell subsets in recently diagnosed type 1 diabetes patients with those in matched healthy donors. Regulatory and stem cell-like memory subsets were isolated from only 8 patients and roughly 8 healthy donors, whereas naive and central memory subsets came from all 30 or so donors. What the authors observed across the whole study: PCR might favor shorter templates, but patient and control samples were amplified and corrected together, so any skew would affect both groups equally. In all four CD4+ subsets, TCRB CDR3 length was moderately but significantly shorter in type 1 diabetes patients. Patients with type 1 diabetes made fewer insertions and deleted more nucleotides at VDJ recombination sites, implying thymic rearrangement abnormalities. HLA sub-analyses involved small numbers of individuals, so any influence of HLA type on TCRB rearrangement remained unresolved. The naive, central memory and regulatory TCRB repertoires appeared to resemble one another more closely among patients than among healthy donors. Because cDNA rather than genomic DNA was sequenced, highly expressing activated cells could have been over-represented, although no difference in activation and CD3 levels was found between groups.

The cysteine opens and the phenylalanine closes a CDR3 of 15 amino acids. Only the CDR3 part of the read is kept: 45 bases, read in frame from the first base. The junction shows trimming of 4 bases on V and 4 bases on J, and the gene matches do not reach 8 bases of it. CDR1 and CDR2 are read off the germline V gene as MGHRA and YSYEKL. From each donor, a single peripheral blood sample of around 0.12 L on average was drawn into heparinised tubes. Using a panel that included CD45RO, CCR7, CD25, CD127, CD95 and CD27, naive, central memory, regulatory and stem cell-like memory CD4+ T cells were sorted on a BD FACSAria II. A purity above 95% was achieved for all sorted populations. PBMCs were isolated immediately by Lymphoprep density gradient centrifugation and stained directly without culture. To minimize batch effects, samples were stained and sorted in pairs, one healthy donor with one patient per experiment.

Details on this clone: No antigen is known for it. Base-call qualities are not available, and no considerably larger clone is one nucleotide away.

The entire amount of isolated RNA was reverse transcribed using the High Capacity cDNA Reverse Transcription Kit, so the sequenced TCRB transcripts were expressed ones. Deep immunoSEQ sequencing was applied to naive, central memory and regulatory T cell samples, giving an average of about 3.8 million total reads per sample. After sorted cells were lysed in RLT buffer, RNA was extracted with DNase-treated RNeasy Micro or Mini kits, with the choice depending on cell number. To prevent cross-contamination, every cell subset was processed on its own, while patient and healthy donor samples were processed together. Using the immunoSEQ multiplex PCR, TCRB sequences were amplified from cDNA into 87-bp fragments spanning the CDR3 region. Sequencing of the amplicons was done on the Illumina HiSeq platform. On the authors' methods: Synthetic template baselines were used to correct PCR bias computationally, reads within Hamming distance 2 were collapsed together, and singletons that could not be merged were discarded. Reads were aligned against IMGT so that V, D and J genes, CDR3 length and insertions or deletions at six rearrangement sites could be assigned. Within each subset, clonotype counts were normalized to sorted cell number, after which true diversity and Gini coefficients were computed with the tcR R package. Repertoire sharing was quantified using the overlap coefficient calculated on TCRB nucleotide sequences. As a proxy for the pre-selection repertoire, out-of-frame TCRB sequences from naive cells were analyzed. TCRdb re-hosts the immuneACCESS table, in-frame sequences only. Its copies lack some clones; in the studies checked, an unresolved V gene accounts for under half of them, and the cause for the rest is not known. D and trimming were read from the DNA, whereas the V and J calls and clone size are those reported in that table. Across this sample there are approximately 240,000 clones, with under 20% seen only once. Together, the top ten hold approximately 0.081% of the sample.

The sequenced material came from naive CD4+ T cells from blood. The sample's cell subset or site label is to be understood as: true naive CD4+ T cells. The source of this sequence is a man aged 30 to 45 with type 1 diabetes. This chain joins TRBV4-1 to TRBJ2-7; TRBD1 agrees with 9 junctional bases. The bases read TGCGCCAGCAGCCGAGGACAGGGGTCGGCGTACGAGCAGTACTTC. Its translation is CASSRGQGSAYEQYF.